The next 11 T cell receptor beta chains were all read from a single sample in a study of post-analysis software for immune sequencing data. Study results and limitations: TRBV5-6, TRBV5-1 and TRBV20-1 were among five TRBV segments more frequent in patients than controls.

These receptors lack a known antigen. Incorporated into the TCR beta cDNA libraries were unique molecular identifiers, which served to reduce PCR and sequencing biases. TCRdb re-derived calls from the PCR reads in MiXCR, one entry per CDR3 protein. The sample comprises 750,000 to 900,000 distinct CDR3 sequences, around 42% of which are singletons, and roughly 4.9% rests with the top ten. Sequenced sample: blood. Receptor source: a girl aged 5-17 years with multiple sclerosis.

J is TRBJ2-3 and V is TRBV12-3 or TRBV12-4; no definite D call. This CDR3 is built from 15 residues. V lost 5 bases to trimming and J lost 0 bases, with 12 bases between them. CDR3 DNA: TGTGCCAGCAGTCCCTCCCAGTTTAGCACAGATACGCAGTATTTT. Translating it yields CASSPSQFSTDTQYF.

In this sample, this clonotype turned up a few times. The chain is built from TRBV12-3 or TRBV12-4 and TRBJ1-5; a weak D match, TRBD1 (6 bases). The CDR3 runs 14 residues. Trimming shortened V by 6 bases and J by 2 bases, and 11 bases separated the two germline ends. The CDR3 bases are TGTGCCAGCAGGCAGGGGTATGGCAATCAGCCCCAGCATTTT. This sequence encodes CASRQGYGNQPQHF.

This sequence joins TRBV7-2 and TRBJ1-1; 9 bases map to TRBD1. J lost 4 bases, V lost 2 bases, and 5 bases had no gene match. The CDR3 is made up of 15 amino acids. The germline V gene has CDR1 SGHTA and CDR2 FQGNSA. DNA for the CDR3: TGTGCCAGCAGCTTAACAGGGGGCTCCGTCACTGAAGCTTTCTTT. This codes for CASSLTGGSVTEAFF.

The genes are TRBV11-2 and TRBJ2-1, with 7 bases fitting TRBD2. V lost 2 bases to trimming and J lost 5 bases; unmatched junction nucleotides: 6. The CDR3 runs 15 residues. Germline V gene lookup returns CDR1 SGHAT and CDR2 FQNNGV. The CDR3 here is CASSLWDYSHNEQFF. CDR3 coding DNA: TGTGCCAGCAGCTTATGGGACTATTCCCACAATGAGCAGTTCTTC.

This clonotype has more than one count but fewer than ten. The V and J genes are TRBV10-3 and TRBJ2-1; D might be TRBD2 (6 bases). Looked up from germline, CDR1 is ENHRY and CDR2 is SYGVKD. CDR3 length equals 15 residues. Trimming left V 5 bases short and J 3 bases short, with 14 bases between. The CDR3 DNA reads as TGTGCCATCAGTAACCAACGGGACTTCTACAATGAGCAGTTCTTC. Protein product: CAISNQRDFYNEQFF.

CDR3 in amino acids: CASSSWTSGFYNEQFF. In DNA, the CDR3 is TGTGCCAGCAGTTCATGGACTAGCGGATTTTACAATGAGCAGTTCTTC. The gene calls are TRBV27 and TRBJ2-1, with 10 bases fitting TRBD2. The junction had 7 bases not matched to a gene; V was cut back by 4 bases and J by 4 bases. CDR1 MNHEY and CDR2 SMNVEV come from the germline V gene (reference sequence). CDR3 length: 16 residues.

For this clonotype: A read error is likely, as this CDR3 ends without the conserved phenylalanine or tryptophan. No DNA is shown, since the ends of the CDR3 on it are uncertain; the CDR3 is the one TCRdb lists. CDR3 sequence reads: CASSSTGGCGYTFGS. The chain employs TRBV21-1 and TRBJ2-1; TRBD1 is taken as the D call from the table, unchecked against the DNA. TRBV21-1 corresponds to a pseudogene. The CDR3 sequence runs 15 residues, both termini included.

This clonotype turned up a few times. This chain joins TRBV6-6 and TRBJ1-1, with a weak D call TRBD1 (5 bases). Germline loops: CDR1 MNHNY, CDR2 SVGAGI (reference sequence). The CDR3 extends over 13 amino acids. Between the trimmed V and J ends, which lost 4 bases and 1 base, there was a span of 7 bases. The CDR3 nucleotides read TGTGCCAGCAGTTCTGGACAGAACACTGAAGCTTTCTTT. Its protein is CASSSGQNTEAFF.

A word on this clonotype: It is unclear where the CDR3 begins or ends on the DNA, so no DNA is shown, and the CDR3 is as TCRdb lists it. The chain is built from TRBV28 and TRBJ1-2; whether TRBD1, the table's D call, matches the DNA was not checked. The germline gives CDR1 MDHEN, CDR2 SYDVKM. The CDR3 region is 24 residues in length, termini included. The chain's CDR3 is CASARQGELWLHLRLYGENYGYTF.

The gene calls are TRBV6-5 and TRBJ1-1; TRBD1 agrees at 7 bases. Germline V gene lookup returns CDR1 MNHEY and CDR2 SVGAGI. V shed 0 bases and J 1 base; nucleotides not matched to a gene: 2. CDR3 size: 15 residues. The CDR3 here is CASSYSRTGNTEAFF. Written as DNA, the CDR3 is TGTGCCAGCAGTTACTCAAGGACAGGGAACACTGAAGCTTTCTTT.

V is TRBV7-8 and J is TRBJ2-7; 8 bases match TRBD2. Germline V gene data show CDR1 as SGHVS and CDR2 as FQNEAQ. V lost 1 base, J lost 3 bases, and 8 bases stayed unmatched. This CDR3 is 16 amino acids long. The DNA for the CDR3 is TGTGCCAGCAGCTTAGGGGGCGGGGGGAATCTCTACGAGCAGTACTTC. This encodes CASSLGGGGNLYEQYF.